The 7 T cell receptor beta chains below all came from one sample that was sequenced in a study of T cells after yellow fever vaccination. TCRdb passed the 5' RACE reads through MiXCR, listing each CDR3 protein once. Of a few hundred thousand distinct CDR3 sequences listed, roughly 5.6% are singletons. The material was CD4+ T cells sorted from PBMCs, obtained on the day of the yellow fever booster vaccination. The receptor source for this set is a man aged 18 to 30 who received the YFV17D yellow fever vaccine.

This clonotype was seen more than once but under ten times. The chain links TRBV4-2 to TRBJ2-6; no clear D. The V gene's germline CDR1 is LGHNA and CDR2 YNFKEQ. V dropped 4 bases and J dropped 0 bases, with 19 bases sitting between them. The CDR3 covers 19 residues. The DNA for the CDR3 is TGTGCCAGCAGCCGTGGTTACATCGGCCGTGGCTCTGGGGCCAACGTCCTGACTTTC. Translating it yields CASSRGYIGRGSGANVLTF.

The CDR3 region is CASSVTGLHTQYF. In DNA form, the CDR3 reads TGTGCCAGCAGTGTAACAGGGTTGCATACGCAGTATTTT. The chain joins TRBV25-1 to TRBJ2-3; a weak D match, TRBD1 (6 bases). Germline CDR1 reads MGHDK; CDR2 reads SYGVNS. Trimming removed 4 bases from V and 7 bases from J, with 12 bases in between. This CDR3 region has 13 residues.

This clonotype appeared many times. CDR3 region: CSADRSEDYGYTF. CDR3 coding DNA: TGCAGCGCCGACAGGAGCGAAGACTATGGCTACACCTTC. The V and J genes are TRBV29-1 and TRBJ1-2, with a tentative D call TRBD1 (6 bases). Germline V gene lookup returns CDR1 SQVTM and CDR2 ANQGSEA. This CDR3 is 13 amino acids long. Trimming left V 7 bases short and J 3 bases short, with 15 bases between.

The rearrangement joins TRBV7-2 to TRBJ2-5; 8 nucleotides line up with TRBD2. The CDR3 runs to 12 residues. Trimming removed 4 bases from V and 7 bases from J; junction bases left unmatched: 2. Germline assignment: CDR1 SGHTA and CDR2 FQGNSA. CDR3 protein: CASSSAGVTQYF. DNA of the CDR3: TGTGCCAGCAGCTCAGCGGGGGTGACCCAGTACTTC.

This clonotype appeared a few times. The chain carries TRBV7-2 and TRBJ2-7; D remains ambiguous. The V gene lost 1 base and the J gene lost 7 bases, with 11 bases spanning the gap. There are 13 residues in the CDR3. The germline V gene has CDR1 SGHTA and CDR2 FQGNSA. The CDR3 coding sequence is TGTGCCAGCAGCTTAGGGGGTCCCGGGGAGCAGTACTTC. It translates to CASSLGGPGEQYF.

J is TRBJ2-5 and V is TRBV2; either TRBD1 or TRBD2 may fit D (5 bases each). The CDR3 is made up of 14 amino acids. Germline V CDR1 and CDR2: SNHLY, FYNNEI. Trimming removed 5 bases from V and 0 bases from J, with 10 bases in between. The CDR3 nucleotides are TGTGCCAGCAGTCCCTCGGGACACCAAGAGACCCAGTACTTC. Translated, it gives CASSPSGHQETQYF.

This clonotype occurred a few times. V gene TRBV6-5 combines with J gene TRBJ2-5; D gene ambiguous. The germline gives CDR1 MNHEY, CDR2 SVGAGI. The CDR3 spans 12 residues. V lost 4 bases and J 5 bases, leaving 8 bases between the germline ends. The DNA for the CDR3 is TGTGCCAGCAGTTTTCCTAAGGAGACCCAGTACTTC. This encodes CASSFPKETQYF.